The clone carrying this T cell receptor beta chain was recorded a few times. Its antigen is undetermined. The entry originates in a study of cytomegalovirus exposure and HLA in healthy donors. Trimming pared 0 bases from V and 6 bases from J, leaving 6 bases between. This CDR3 spans 13 amino acids. Looked up from germline, CDR1 is SGHDT and CDR2 is YYEEEE. General study points: The study dropped some indistinguishable V segments, TRBV6-2 and TRBV6-3 among them. The authors judged a highly shared variant cluster likely a sequencing artifact. In vitro testing confirmed three CMV-associated chains as specific for CMV antigens.

Although they were nominally healthy when sampled, donors likely had unrecorded immune exposures. Both 60 Vbeta primers and 13 Jbeta primers went into the PCR. The repertoire was sequenced with immunoSEQ multiplex PCR; TCRdb's copy has only in-frame clones and lacks some. The sample yields roughly 110,000 clones, more than 70% seen once. The rearrangement uses TRBV5-6 and TRBJ2-2; D gene uncertain. Sequences were obtained from PBMCs. The source is a man aged 18-30 years in good health and CMV-seronegative. The CDR3 here is CASSLGWPGELFF. DNA for the CDR3: TGTGCCAGCAGCTTGGGATGGCCCGGGGAGCTGTTTTTT.